The rows below give T cell receptor beta chains drawn from one sample of a study of T-cell memory formation after mild COVID-19. TCRdb re-called the 5' RACE reads through MiXCR, storing one row per CDR3 protein. The data hold 250,000 to 300,000 distinct CDR3 sequences, with about 17% observed a single time. Source material: PBMCs or a T cell subset sorted from them (not recorded which). All receptors derive from a man between 18 and 35 years old who had mild COVID-19 (a few samples of this study predate the infection). Cell type and time point are not known. Both conserved end residues are part of each CDR3. A D gene is named only where the DNA matches it firmly. Some rows have no size entry. The others give once, few or many, or a class for an expanded clone.

j_call | d_call | v_call | clone_size | cdr3_aa | cdr3_nt
TRBJ2-3 | NA | TRBV7-8 | few | CASSPWGGSTDTQYF | TGTGCCAGCAGCCCGTGGGGAGGCAGCACAGATACGCAGTATTTT
TRBJ1-6 | NA | TRBV5-4 | NA | CASSRSGIHNSPLHF | TGTGCCAGCAGCCGTTCAGGGATCCATAATTCACCCCTCCACTTT
TRBJ2-7 | NA | TRBV12-3/TRBV12-4 | NA | CASSWGHEQYF | TGTGCCAGCAGTTGGGGACACGAGCAGTACTTC
TRBJ1-5 | NA | TRBV7-2 | few | CASSLRPRNGQPQHF | TGTGCCAGCAGCCTCCGACCCCGCAATGGTCAGCCCCAGCATTTT
TRBJ2-3 | NA | TRBV6-2/TRBV6-3 | NA | CASSTGTLNTDTQYF | TGTGCCAGCAGTACCGGGACACTTAACACAGATACGCAGTATTTT
TRBJ2-3 | NA | TRBV9 | few | CASSLHSDTQYF | TGTGCCAGCAGCTTACACTCAGATACGCAGTATTTT
TRBJ2-1 | TRBD2 | TRBV3-1 | NA | CASSHTSGRFYNEQFF | TGTGCCAGCAGCCATACTAGCGGGCGTTTCTACAATGAGCAGTTCTTC
TRBJ1-1 | NA | TRBV5-1 | NA | CASSRLRGDTEAFF | TGCGCCAGCAGCCGCCTGCGCGGGGACACTGAAGCTTTCTTT
TRBJ1-1 | TRBD1 | TRBV13 | few | CASSLRGQRYEAFF | TGTGCCAGCAGCTTAAGGGGACAGAGGTATGAAGCTTTCTTT
TRBJ2-2 | NA | TRBV5-1 | NA | CASLRPNTGELFF | TGCGCCAGCCTACGGCCGAACACCGGGGAGCTGTTTTTT
TRBJ2-1 | NA | TRBV20-1 | few | CSANPDMIHNEQFF | TGCAGTGCTAACCCGGACATGATACACAATGAGCAGTTCTTC
TRBJ2-3 | NA | TRBV7-9 | few | CASSRQGEADTQYF | TGTGCCAGCAGCCGGCAGGGGGAGGCAGATACGCAGTATTTT
TRBJ2-3 | TRBD2 | TRBV2 | NA | CASSDPAGASDTQYF | TGTGCCAGCAGCGACCCAGCGGGGGCATCAGATACGCAGTATTTT
TRBJ2-5 | TRBD1 | TRBV5-6 | few | CASSLFDRAQETQYF | TGTGCCAGCAGCTTGTTTGACAGGGCCCAAGAGACCCAGTACTTC
TRBJ2-5 | TRBD2 | TRBV12-3/TRBV12-4 | NA | CASSSPTSGKETQYF | TGTGCCAGCAGTTCCCCGACTAGCGGGAAAGAGACCCAGTACTTC
TRBJ1-1 | NA | TRBV5-1 | few | CASSLQGMSTEAFF | TGCGCCAGCAGCCTACAGGGAATGAGTACTGAAGCTTTCTTT
TRBJ1-1 | NA | TRBV7-2 | few | CASSQSRVEAFF | TGTGCCAGCAGCCAATCTAGGGTTGAAGCTTTCTTT
TRBJ2-5 | TRBD2 | TRBV12-3/TRBV12-4 | NA | CASILAGGPSETQYF | TGTGCCAGCATCCTAGCGGGGGGGCCTTCAGAGACCCAGTACTTC
TRBJ2-6 | NA | TRBV13 | NA | CASSLGSHGANVLTF | TGTGCCAGCAGCCTAGGGTCGCACGGGGCCAACGTCCTGACTTTC
TRBJ1-1 | NA | TRBV6-1 | NA | CASSEGRPTPNTEAFF | TGTGCCAGCAGCGAGGGGCGACCTACCCCGAACACTGAAGCTTTCTTT
TRBJ1-4 | NA | TRBV28 | NA | CASSAGTSNEKLFF | TGTGCCAGCAGTGCCGGGACAAGTAATGAAAAACTGTTTTTT
TRBJ1-4 | NA | TRBV12-3/TRBV12-4 | few | CASSLWGGPNEKLFF | TGTGCCAGCAGTTTGTGGGGAGGTCCTAATGAAAAACTGTTTTTT
TRBJ1-5 | NA | TRBV20-1 | many | CSASPHIQVGNQPQHF | TGCAGTGCTAGTCCCCACATCCAGGTGGGCAATCAGCCCCAGCATTTT
TRBJ2-5 | TRBD1 | TRBV11-2 | NA | CASRVTGGMVQETQYF | TGTGCCAGCAGGGTGACAGGGGGCATGGTTCAAGAGACCCAGTACTTC
TRBJ1-2 | NA | TRBV5-5 | NA | CASSLEVSLDGYTF | TGTGCCAGCAGCTTGGAAGTCTCCCTGGATGGCTACACCTTC
TRBJ1-2 | TRBD1 | TRBV6-6 | few | CASKPGQINYGYTF | TGTGCCAGCAAACCGGGACAGATTAACTATGGCTACACCTTC
TRBJ2-1 | TRBD2 | TRBV6-5 | NA | CASSYSWAGGPNEQFF | TGTGCCAGCAGTTACTCCTGGGCGGGGGGACCCAATGAGCAGTTCTTC
TRBJ2-1 | NA | TRBV5-1 | many | CASSLEGSSYNEQFF | TGCGCCAGCAGCTTGGAAGGCAGCTCCTACAATGAGCAGTTCTTC
TRBJ2-3 | NA | TRBV7-2 | many | CASSLVVQERAQYF | TGTGCCAGCAGCTTAGTGGTACAGGAGAGAGCGCAGTATTTT
TRBJ2-3 | TRBD2 | TRBV12-3/TRBV12-4 | few | CASSLISGGPDTQYF | TGTGCCAGCAGCCTGATTAGCGGGGGGCCAGATACGCAGTATTTT
TRBJ1-5 | NA | TRBV4-2 | few | CASSQDLGAPQHF | TGTGCCAGCAGCCAAGATCTTGGGGCGCCCCAGCATTTT
TRBJ2-5 | TRBD2 | TRBV15 | NA | CATSSTSGARRGGETQYF | TGTGCCACCAGCAGTACTAGCGGGGCCCGGAGGGGTGGAGAGACCCAGTACTTC
TRBJ2-7 | TRBD1 | TRBV5-1 | NA | CASSLDGQGLYEQYF | TGCGCCAGCAGCTTGGACGGACAGGGTCTCTACGAGCAGTACTTC
TRBJ2-3 | TRBD2 | TRBV7-3 | NA | CASSPQGLAGRDTQYF | TGTGCCAGCAGCCCCCAGGGACTAGCGGGCCGAGATACGCAGTATTTT
TRBJ2-5 | NA | TRBV5-4 | few | CASSPEYEETQYF | TGTGCCAGCAGCCCGGAGTACGAAGAGACCCAGTACTTC
TRBJ2-5 | NA | TRBV11-2 | many | CASSWIWETQYF | TGTGCCAGCAGCTGGATTTGGGAGACCCAGTACTTC
TRBJ2-3 | TRBD2 | TRBV29-1 | few | CSVEGPGGVEDTQYF | TGCAGCGTTGAAGGTCCCGGGGGGGTTGAAGATACGCAGTATTTT
TRBJ2-2 | TRBD2 | TRBV10-2 | NA | CATLSGSGGSTGELFF | TGCGCCACCCTAAGCGGGAGCGGGGGGTCCACCGGGGAGCTGTTTTTT
TRBJ1-2 | NA | TRBV6-6 | NA | CASSYAGQSRNGYTF | TGTGCCAGCAGTTACGCCGGACAGTCTCGAAATGGCTACACCTTC
TRBJ1-1 | NA | TRBV7-9 | NA | CASSFPLANTEAFF | TGTGCCAGCAGCTTCCCCCTCGCGAACACTGAAGCTTTCTTT
TRBJ2-7 | NA | TRBV7-9 | few | CASSSPLLNLGEQYF | TGTGCCAGCAGCTCCCCCCTACTTAACTTGGGAGAGCAGTACTTC
TRBJ2-2 | TRBD2 | TRBV6-5 | few | CASSYGLAGDTGELFF | TGTGCCAGCAGTTACGGGCTAGCGGGGGACACCGGGGAGCTGTTTTTT
TRBJ2-2 | TRBD1 | TRBV20-1 | few | CSARDTKTGGTGELFF | TGCAGTGCTAGAGATACCAAGACAGGGGGGACCGGGGAGCTGTTTTTT
TRBJ1-2 | NA | TRBV10-3 | NA | CAIQGGYGYTF | TGTGCCATTCAGGGCGGCTATGGCTACACCTTC